This TCR beta chain was sequenced in a study of post-analysis software for immune sequencing data. The overall study: There were relapsing-remitting, secondary progressive and progressive-relapsing multiple sclerosis among the disease courses included.

Regarding the study as a whole: With TRBV5-6, TRBV5-1 and TRBV20-1 included, about 5 TRBV segments were more frequent in patients than in controls. Strong same-batch co-clustering of samples appeared with F measure clustering. Normalized Chao1 diversity in multiple sclerosis patients fell significantly below that of controls.

Unique molecular identifiers were present in the TCR beta cDNA libraries. Out of roughly 0.85 to 10 million T cells, a few hundred thousand cDNA molecules were generated. TCRdb independently ran MiXCR on the PCR reads; one entry per CDR3 protein. This sample has about 540,000 distinct CDR3 sequences, with roughly 34% found just once. This clonotype was counted between two and nine times. Its antigen is currently unknown. Trimming shortened V by 6 bases and J by 6 bases, and 17 bases separated the two germline ends. Germline V gene sequence: CDR1 SQVTM, CDR2 ANQGSEA. This CDR3 comprises 13 residues. The specimen sequenced was blood. The chain carries TRBV29-1 and TRBJ1-2, with D possibly being TRBD1 (5 bases). The receptor's source is a girl aged 2-17 years with multiple sclerosis. The CDR3 DNA follows: TGCAGCGTGACCCCGACCGGGACGGATGGCTACACCTTC. Translating it yields CSVTPTGTDGYTF.